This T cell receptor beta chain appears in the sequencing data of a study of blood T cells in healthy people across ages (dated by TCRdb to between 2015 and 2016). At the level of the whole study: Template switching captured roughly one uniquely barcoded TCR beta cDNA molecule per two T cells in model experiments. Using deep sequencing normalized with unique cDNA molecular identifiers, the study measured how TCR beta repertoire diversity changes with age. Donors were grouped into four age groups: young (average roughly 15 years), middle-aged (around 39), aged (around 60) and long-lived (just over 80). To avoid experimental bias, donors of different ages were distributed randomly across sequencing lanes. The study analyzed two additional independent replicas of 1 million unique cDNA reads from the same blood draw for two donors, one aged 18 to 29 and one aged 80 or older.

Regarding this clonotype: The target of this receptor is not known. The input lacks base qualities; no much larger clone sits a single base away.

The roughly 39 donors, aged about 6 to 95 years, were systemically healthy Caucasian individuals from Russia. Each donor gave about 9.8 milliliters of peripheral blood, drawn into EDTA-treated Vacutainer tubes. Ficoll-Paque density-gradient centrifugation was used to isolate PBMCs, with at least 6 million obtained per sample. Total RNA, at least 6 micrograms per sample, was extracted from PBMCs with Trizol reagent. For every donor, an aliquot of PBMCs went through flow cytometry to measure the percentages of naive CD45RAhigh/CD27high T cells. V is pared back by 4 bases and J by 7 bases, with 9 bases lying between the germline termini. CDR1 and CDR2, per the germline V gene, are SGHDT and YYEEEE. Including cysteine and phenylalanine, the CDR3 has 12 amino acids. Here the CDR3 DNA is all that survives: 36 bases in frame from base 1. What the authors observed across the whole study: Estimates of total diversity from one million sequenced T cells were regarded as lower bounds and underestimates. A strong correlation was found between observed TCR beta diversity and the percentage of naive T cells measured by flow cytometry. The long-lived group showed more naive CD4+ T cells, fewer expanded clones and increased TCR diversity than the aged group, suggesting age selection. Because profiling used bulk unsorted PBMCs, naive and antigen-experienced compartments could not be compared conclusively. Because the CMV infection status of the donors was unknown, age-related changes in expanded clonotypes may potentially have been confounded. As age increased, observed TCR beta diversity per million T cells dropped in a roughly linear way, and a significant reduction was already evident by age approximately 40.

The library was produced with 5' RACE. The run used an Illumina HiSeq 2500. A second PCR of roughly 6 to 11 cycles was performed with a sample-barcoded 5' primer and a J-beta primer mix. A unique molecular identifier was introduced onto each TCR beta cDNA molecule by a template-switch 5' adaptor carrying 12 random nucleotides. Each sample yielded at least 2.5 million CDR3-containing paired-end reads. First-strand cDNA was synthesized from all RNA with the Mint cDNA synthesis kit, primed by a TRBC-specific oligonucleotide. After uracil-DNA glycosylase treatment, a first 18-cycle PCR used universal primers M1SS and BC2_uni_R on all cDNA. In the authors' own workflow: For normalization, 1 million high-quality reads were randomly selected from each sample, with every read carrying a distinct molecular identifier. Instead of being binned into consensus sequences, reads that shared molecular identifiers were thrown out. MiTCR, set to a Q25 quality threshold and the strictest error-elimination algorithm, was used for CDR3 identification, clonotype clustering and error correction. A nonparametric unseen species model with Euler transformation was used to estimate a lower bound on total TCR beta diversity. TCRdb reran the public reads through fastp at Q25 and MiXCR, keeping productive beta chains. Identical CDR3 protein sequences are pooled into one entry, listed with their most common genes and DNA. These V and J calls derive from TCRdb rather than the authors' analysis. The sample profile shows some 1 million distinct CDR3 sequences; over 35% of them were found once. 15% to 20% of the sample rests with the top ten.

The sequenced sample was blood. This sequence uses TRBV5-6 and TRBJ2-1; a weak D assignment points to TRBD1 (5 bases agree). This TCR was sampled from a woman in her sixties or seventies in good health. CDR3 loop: CASSHQGNEQFF. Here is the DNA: TGTGCCAGCAGCCACCAGGGAAATGAGCAGTTCTTC. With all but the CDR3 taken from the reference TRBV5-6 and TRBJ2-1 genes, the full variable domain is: DAGVTQSPTHLIKTRGQQVTLRCSPKSGHDTVSWYQQALGQGPQFIFQYYEEEERQRGNFPDRFSGHQFPNYSSELNVNALLLGDSALYLCASSHQGNEQFFGPGTRLTVL.